The 25 T cell receptor beta chains presented below share a single source sample, sequenced in a study of human CD8 memory T cell subsets (TCRdb year 2020). Sequenced on a NextSeq 550. A Human TCR Profiling Kit was used to prepare UMI-labeled 5' RACE TCRbeta libraries. TCRdb reprocessed the raw reads; every CDR3 protein sequence is a single record, and DNA is not supplied. Per the sample table, the count is about 11,000 distinct CDR3 sequences. Of the sample, 15% is held by the ten largest clones. Input material: CD8+ stem-like memory T cells (TSCM and TCM) sorted from PBMCs. The cell subset or site label, read with the paper, signifies: stem-like memory CD8 T cells (TSTEM), CCR7+ PD-1- TIGIT-. The receptor source for this set is a human donor in good health.

The V and J genes are TRBV20-1 and TRBJ2-7; the TCRdb D gene call, TRBD1, has no DNA to confirm it. This CDR3 region has 13 residues. Germline values: CDR1 DFQATT, CDR2 SNEGSKA (reference sequence). CDR3 region: CSARGVRSYEQYF.

The genes are TRBV24-1 and TRBJ2-1; TCRdb names TRBD2, which stays unverified in the absence of DNA. Germline V gene data show CDR1 as KGHDR and CDR2 as SFDVKD. The CDR3 spans 16 residues. The CDR3 loop reads CATSVIAGERFDEQFF.

The chain combines TRBV27 with TRBJ2-1; TCRdb designates TRBD1, a call that cannot be tested without DNA. The CDR3 loop spans 15 amino acids. Looked up from germline, CDR1 is MNHEY and CDR2 is SMNVEV (reference sequence). CDR3 in amino acids: CASSEGTALPNRQFF.

The J gene is TRBJ2-3, the V gene TRBV7-6; TCRdb's assignment of TRBD2 cannot be checked, as there is no DNA. There are 17 residues in the CDR3. Germline CDR1 reads SGHVS; CDR2 reads FNYEAQ. CDR3 protein: CASSLYSSGSRTDTQYF.

The CDR3 protein is CASMRLGTIVDEQYF. V gene TRBV2 combines with J gene TRBJ2-7; there is no DNA to check the TCRdb D call of TRBD1. Germline V lookup: CDR1 SNHLY, CDR2 FYNNEI. The CDR3 has 15 residues.

V gene TRBV6-5 combines with J gene TRBJ1-1. CDR3 length equals 13 residues. From germline, CDR1 is MNHEY and CDR2 SVGAGI. CDR3 protein: CASSYGLTTEAFF.

The chain employs TRBV4-1 and TRBJ1-1; absent DNA, TCRdb's TRBD1 call cannot be checked. There are 15 residues in the CDR3. The germline CDR1 and CDR2 sequences are MGHRA and YSYEKL. The chain's CDR3 is CASSPGVTGYTEAFF.

The J gene is TRBJ2-7, the V gene TRBV20-1; TCRdb's D gene call, TRBD2, goes unchecked for lack of DNA. This CDR3 contains 13 residues. Germline CDR1 reads DFQATT; CDR2 reads SNEGSKA (reference sequence). The CDR3 region is CSVPRLASNEQYF.

This chain connects TRBV28 to TRBJ2-3; the D call of TRBD2 rests on TCRdb alone, since no DNA is present to check it. In germline, CDR1 is MDHEN, CDR2 SYDVKM. CDR3 length: 22 residues. The CDR3 protein is CASSLYIRRGLAQDFNTDTQYF.

This clonotype shows up as medium-sized by frequency. The chain has TRBV5-1 and TRBJ2-7. The germline V gene has CDR1 SGHRS and CDR2 YFSETQ. The CDR3 is 14 amino acids. This CDR3 is CASSLGNPTGEQYF.

The rearrangement links TRBV15 to TRBJ2-3; TCRdb designates TRBD2, a call that cannot be tested without DNA. The CDR3 sequence is 16 residues long. Germline assignment: CDR1 LNHNV and CDR2 YYDKDF (reference sequence). The CDR3 sequence: CATSLGGSGGTDTQYF.

CDR3 region: CASSAYGEAFF. V and J are TRBV6-1 and TRBJ1-1. The germline V gene has CDR1 MNHNS and CDR2 SASEGT. The CDR3 has 11 amino acids.

This chain connects TRBV4-2 to TRBJ2-7; TCRdb gives TRBD1 as the D gene, but with no DNA this cannot be confirmed. CDR3 length: 15 amino acids. Germline V CDR1 and CDR2: LGHNA, YNFKEQ. The chain's CDR3 is CASSTRTGSSYEQYF.

Judged by frequency, this clonotype is medium-sized. The chain couples TRBV15 to TRBJ2-1. Germline V gene sequence: CDR1 LNHNV, CDR2 YYDKDF (reference sequence). This CDR3 is 11 amino acids long. The CDR3 protein is CATSRTTEQFF. Based on the CDR3 plus reference TRBV15 and TRBJ2-1, the full variable domain is DAMVIQNPRYQVTQFGKPVTLSCSQTLNHNVMYWYQQKSSQAPKLLFHYYDKDFNNEADTPDNFQSRRPNTSFCFLDIRSPGLGDTAMYLCATSRTTEQFFGPGTRLTVL.

This clonotype registers medium-sized (0.01 to 0.1%) by frequency. V is TRBV11-3 and J is TRBJ2-7; there is no DNA to check the TCRdb D call of TRBD2. The CDR3 consists of 15 residues. The germline V gene encodes CDR1 SGHNT and CDR2 YENEEA. The CDR3 protein is CASSGRDEIIYEQYF.

The chain recombines TRBV24-1 with TRBJ1-2. The germline CDR1 and CDR2 sequences are KGHDR and SFDVKD. This CDR3 region has 12 residues. The CDR3: CATSESTWGYTF.

The chain links TRBV6-5 to TRBJ2-7; TCRdb calls TRBD1, which cannot be checked without DNA. Germline values: CDR1 MNHEY, CDR2 SVGAGI. The CDR3 has 13 amino acids. The CDR3: CASSLGTAYEQYF.

The chain carries TRBV6-1 and TRBJ2-7; TCRdb outputs TRBD1, but without DNA this stays unchecked. Germline V gives CDR1 MNHNS, CDR2 SASEGT. CDR3 length: 20 residues. The CDR3 loop is CASRLRGSASATGGLYEQYF.

The rearrangement joins TRBV11-1 to TRBJ2-1; there is no DNA to check the TCRdb D call of TRBD1. CDR3 length: 15 residues. Germline V gives CDR1 SGHAT, CDR2 FQDESV (reference sequence). The CDR3 loop is CASSAGQDYANEQFF.

According to its frequency, this clonotype is medium-sized (0.01 to 0.1%). The chain recombines TRBV24-1 with TRBJ2-2. This CDR3 contains 13 residues. Per germline, CDR1 KGHDR and CDR2 SFDVKD. CDR3 protein: CATSEFNTGELFF.

This sequence joins TRBV7-3 and TRBJ1-1; TCRdb indicates TRBD1, and absent DNA this call remains unverified. The CDR3 runs to 13 residues. CDR1 and CDR2 (germline): SGHTA, FQGTGA. The CDR3 sequence is CASSLDSYTEAFF.

Judged by frequency, this clonotype is medium-sized. The CDR3 protein is CAISDPGRGQAFF. This chain links TRBV10-3 with TRBJ1-1; TCRdb reports TRBD1, a call that lacks DNA to check it against. Germline lookup yields CDR1 ENHRY and CDR2 SYGVKD. CDR3 length: 13 amino acids.

This clonotype is identified as medium-sized from frequency. The chain links TRBV6-2 or TRBV6-3 to TRBJ2-2; TCRdb's D call of TRBD1 is untestable without DNA. Germline lookup yields CDR1 MNHEY and CDR2 SVGEGT. The CDR3 spans 11 residues. CDR3 region: CASSRVGELFF.

In terms of frequency, this clonotype is medium-sized. The chain links TRBV12-3 or TRBV12-4 to TRBJ1-5. The CDR3 spans 14 residues. The CDR3 sequence is CASSLLPPNQPQHF.

The CDR3 loop is CASSPGGVSNQPQHF. The rearrangement links TRBV21-1 to TRBJ1-5; the TCRdb call, TRBD1, lacks DNA for checking. TRBV21-1 is described as a pseudogene. There are 15 residues in the CDR3.